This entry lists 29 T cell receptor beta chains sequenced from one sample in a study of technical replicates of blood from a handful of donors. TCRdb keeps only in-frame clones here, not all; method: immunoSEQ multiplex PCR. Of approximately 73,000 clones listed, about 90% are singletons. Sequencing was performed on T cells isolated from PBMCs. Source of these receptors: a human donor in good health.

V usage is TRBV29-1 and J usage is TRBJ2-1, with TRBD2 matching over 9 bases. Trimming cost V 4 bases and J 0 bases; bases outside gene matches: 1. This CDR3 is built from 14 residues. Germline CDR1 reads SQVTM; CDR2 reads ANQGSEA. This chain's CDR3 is CSVVSGSSYNEQFF. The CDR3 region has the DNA TGCAGCGTTGTTAGCGGGAGCTCCTACAATGAGCAGTTCTTC.

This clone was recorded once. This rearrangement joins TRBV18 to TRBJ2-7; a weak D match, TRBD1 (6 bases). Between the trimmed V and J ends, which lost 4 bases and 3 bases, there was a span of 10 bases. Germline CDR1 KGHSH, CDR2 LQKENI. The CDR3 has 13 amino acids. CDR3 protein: CASSLGTYYEQYF. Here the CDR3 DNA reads TGTGCCAGCTCACTTGGGACATACTACGAGCAGTACTTC.

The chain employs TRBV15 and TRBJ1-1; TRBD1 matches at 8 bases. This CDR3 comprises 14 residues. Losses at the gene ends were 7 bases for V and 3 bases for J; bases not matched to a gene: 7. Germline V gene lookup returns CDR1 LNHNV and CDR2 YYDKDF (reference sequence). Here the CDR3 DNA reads TGTGCCACCACCGGACGACAGGGGTACACTGAAGCTTTCTTT. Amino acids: CATTGRQGYTEAFF.

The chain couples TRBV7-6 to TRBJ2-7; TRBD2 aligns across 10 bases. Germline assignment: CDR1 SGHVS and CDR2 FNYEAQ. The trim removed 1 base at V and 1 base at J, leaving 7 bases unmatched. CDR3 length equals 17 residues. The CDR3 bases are TGTGCCAGCAGCTTAGTTGATCTAGCGGGAGCTTCCTACGAGCAGTACTTC. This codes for CASSLVDLAGASYEQYF.

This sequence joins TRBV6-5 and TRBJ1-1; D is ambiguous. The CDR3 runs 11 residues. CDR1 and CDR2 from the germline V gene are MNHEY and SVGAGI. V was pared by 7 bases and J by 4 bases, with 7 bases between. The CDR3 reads CASKAGTEAFF. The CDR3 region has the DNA TGTGCCAGCAAGGCGGGCACTGAAGCTTTCTTT.

This chain's CDR3 is CASSRRNFNEKLFF. The CDR3 DNA sequence: TGTGCCAGCAGCCGCAGGAACTTTAATGAAAAACTGTTTTTT. This chain uses TRBV7-9 with TRBJ1-4, with D unclear. Germline V lookup: CDR1 SEHNR, CDR2 FQNEAQ (reference sequence). V lost 5 bases and J lost 4, with 11 bases in between. The CDR3 loop spans 14 amino acids.

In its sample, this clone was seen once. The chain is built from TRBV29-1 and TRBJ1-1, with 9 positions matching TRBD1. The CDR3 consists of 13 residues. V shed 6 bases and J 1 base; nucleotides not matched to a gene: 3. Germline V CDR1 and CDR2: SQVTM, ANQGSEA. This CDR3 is CSVQGAGNTEAFF. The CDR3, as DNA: TGCAGCGTACAGGGGGCAGGGAACACTGAAGCTTTCTTT. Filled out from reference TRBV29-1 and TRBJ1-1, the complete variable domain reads SAVISQKPSRDICQRGTSLTIQCQVDSQVTMMFWYRQQPGQSLTLIATANQGSEATYESGFVIDKFPISRPNLTFSTLTVSNMSPEDSSIYLCSVQGAGNTEAFFGQGTRLTVV.

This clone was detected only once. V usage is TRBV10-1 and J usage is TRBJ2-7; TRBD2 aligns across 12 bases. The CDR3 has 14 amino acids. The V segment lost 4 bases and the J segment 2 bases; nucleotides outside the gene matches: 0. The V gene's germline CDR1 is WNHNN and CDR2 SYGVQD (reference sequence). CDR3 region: CASSASGRAYEQYF. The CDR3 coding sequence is TGCGCCAGCAGTGCTAGCGGGAGGGCCTACGAGCAGTACTTC.

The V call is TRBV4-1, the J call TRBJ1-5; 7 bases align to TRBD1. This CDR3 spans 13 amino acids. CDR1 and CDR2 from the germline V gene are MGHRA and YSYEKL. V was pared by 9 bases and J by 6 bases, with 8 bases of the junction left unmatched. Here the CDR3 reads CASSEGGFQPQHF. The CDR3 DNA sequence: TGCGCCAGTTCAGAAGGGGGCTTTCAGCCCCAGCATTTT.

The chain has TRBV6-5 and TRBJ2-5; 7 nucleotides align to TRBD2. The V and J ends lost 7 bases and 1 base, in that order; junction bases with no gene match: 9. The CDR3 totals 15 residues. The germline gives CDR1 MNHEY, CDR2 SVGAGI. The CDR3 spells CASTEGRALQETQYF. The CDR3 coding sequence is TGTGCCAGCACGGAGGGGAGGGCCCTCCAAGAGACCCAGTACTTC.

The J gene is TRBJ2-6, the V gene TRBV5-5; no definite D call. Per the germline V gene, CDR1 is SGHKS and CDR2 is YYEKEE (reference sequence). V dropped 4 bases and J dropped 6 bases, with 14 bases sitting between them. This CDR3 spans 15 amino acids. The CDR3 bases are TGTGCCAGCAGCCTGGACGGGTCTAAGGCCAACGTCCTGACTTTC. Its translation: CASSLDGSKANVLTF.

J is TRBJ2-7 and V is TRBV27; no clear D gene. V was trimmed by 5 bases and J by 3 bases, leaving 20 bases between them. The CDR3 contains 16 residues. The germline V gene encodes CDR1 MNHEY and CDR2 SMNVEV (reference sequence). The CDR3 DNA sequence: TGTGCCAGCAGTCTCCACTCTAGGTATGTGGACTACGAGCAGTACTTC. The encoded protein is CASSLHSRYVDYEQYF.

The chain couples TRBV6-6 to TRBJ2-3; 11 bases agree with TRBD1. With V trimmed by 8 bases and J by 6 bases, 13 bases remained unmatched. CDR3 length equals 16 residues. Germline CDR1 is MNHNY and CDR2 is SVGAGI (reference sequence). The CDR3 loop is CASRPTRTGGADTQYF. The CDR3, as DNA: TGTGCCAGCCGACCAACTAGGACAGGGGGCGCGGATACGCAGTATTTT.

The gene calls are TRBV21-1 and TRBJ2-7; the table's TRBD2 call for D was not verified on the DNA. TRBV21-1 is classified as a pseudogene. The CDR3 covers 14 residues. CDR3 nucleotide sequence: TGTGCCAGCAAGGCGGTAGCGGGACCCTACGAGCAGTACTTC. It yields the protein CASKAVAGPYEQYF.

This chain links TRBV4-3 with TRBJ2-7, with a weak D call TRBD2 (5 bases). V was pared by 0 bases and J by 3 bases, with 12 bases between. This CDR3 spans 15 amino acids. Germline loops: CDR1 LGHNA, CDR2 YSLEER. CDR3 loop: CASSQDTRLFYEQYF. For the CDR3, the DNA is TGCGCCAGCAGCCAAGATACTAGGCTCTTCTACGAGCAGTACTTC.

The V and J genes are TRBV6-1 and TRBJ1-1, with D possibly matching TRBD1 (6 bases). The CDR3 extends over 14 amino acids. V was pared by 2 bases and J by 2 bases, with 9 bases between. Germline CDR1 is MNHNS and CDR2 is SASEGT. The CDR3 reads CASSERTVNTEAFF. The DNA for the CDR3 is TGTGCCAGCAGTGAAAGGACAGTCAACACTGAAGCTTTCTTT.

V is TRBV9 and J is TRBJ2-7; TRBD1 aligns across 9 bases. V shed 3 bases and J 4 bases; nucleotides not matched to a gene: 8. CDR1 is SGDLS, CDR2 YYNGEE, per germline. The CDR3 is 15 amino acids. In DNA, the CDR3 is TGTGCCAGCAGCGCCGGGACAGGGTCCGTTTACGAGCAGTACTTC. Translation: CASSAGTGSVYEQYF.

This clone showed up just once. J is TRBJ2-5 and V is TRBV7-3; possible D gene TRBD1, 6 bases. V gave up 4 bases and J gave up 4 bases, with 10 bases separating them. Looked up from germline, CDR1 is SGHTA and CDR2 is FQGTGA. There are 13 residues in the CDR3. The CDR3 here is CASSWGPRETQYF. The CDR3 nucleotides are TGTGCCAGCAGCTGGGGGCCAAGAGAGACCCAGTACTTC.

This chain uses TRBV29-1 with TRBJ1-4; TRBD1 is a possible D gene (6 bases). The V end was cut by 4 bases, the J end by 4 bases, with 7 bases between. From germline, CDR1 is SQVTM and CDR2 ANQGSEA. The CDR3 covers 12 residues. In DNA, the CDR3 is TGCAGCGTTGGACAGGTTAATGAAAAACTGTTTTTT. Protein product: CSVGQVNEKLFF.

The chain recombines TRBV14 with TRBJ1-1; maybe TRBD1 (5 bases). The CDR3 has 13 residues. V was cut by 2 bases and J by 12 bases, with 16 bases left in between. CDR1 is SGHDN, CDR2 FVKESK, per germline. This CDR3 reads CASSQFIGARTFF. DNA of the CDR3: TGTGCCAGCAGCCAATTTATTGGGGCAAGGACTTTCTTT.

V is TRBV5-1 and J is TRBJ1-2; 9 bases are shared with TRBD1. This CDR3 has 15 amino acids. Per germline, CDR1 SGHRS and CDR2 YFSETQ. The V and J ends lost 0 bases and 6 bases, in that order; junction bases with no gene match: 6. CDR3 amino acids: CASSLVPGQGDGYTF. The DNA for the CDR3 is TGCGCCAGCAGCTTGGTACCGGGACAGGGTGATGGCTACACCTTC.

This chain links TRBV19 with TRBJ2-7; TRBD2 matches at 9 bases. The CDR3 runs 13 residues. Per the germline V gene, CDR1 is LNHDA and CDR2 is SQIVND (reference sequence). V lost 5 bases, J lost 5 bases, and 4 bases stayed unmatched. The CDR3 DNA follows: TGTGCCAGTAGTTTTATAGCGGGAGACGAGCAGTACTTC. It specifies CASSFIAGDEQYF.

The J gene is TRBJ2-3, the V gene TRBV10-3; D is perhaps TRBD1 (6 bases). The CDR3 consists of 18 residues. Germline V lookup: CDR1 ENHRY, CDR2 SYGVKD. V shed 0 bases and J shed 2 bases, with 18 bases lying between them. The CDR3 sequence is CAISESGPGQLTTDTQYF. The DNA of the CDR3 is TGTGCCATCAGTGAGTCCGGTCCAGGACAGTTGACCACAGATACGCAGTATTTT.

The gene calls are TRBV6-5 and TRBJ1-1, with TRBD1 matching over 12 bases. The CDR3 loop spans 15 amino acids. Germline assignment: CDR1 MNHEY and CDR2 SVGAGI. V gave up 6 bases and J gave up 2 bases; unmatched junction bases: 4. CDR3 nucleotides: TGTGCCAGCAGCCTGGGGACAGGGGGCAACACTGAAGCTTTCTTT. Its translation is CASSLGTGGNTEAFF.

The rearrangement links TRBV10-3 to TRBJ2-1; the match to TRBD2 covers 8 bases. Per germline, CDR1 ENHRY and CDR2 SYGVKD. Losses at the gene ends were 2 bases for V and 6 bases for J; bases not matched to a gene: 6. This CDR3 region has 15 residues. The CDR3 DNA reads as TGTGCCATCAGTGAGATAACGGGAGGGGGCAATGAGCAGTTCTTC. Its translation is CAISEITGGGNEQFF.

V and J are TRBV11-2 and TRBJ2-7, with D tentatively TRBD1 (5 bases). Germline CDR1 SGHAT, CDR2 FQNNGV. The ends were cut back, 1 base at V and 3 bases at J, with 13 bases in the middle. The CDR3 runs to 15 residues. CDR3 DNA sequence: TGTGCCAGCAGCTTAGGGGGCGGACACCTCTACGAGCAGTACTTC. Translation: CASSLGGGHLYEQYF.

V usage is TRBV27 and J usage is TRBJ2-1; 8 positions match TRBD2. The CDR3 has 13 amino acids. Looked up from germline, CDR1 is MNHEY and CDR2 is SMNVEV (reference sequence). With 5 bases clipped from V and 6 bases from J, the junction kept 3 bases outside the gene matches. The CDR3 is CASSGLATNEQFF. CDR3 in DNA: TGTGCCAGCAGTGGACTAGCTACCAATGAGCAGTTCTTC.

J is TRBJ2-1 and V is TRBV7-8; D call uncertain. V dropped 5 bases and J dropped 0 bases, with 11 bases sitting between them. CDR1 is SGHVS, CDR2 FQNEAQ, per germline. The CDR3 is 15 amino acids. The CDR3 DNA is TGTGCCAGCAGCAGAACTCGTAGCTCCTACAATGAGCAGTTCTTC. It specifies CASSRTRSSYNEQFF.

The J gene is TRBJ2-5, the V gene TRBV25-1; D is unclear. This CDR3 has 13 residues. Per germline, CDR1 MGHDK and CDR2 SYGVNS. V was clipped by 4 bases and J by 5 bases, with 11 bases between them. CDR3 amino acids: CASSAVTLETQYF. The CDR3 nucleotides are TGTGCCAGCAGTGCAGTGACTCTGGAGACCCAGTACTTC. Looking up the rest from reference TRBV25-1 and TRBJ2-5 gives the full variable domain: EADIYQTPRYLVIGTGKKITLECSQTMGHDKMYWYQQDPGMELHLIHYSYGVNSTEKGDLSSESTVSRIRTEHFPLTLESARPSHTSQYLCASSAVTLETQYFGPGTRLLVL.